These 22 T cell receptor beta chains share one sample of origin, sequenced in a study of cytomegalovirus exposure and HLA in healthy donors. With 60 Vbeta and 13 Jbeta primers, the PCR was carried out. Data came from immunoSEQ multiplex PCR; TCRdb stores just in-frame clones and leaves some out. The table lists 70,000 to 80,000 clones, approximately 72% of them singletons. Material: PBMCs. The origin of the receptors is a woman in her forties in good health and CMV-seropositive.

The chain uses TRBV4-1 and TRBJ1-6; D ambiguous. Looked up from germline, CDR1 is MGHRA and CDR2 is YSYEKL. The V end was cut by 2 bases, the J end by 6 bases, with 8 bases between. The CDR3 sequence is 14 residues long. The CDR3 region has the DNA TGCGCCAGCAGCCAACCCGGGAGTAATTCACCCCTCCACTTT. Translated: CASSQPGSNSPLHF.

This chain connects TRBV5-1 to TRBJ1-2, with 10 positions matching TRBD1. The CDR3 totals 13 residues. Per the germline V gene, CDR1 is SGHRS and CDR2 is YFSETQ. V lost 4 bases to trimming and J lost 8 bases; unmatched junction nucleotides: 5. The CDR3 region is CASSQTGGAGYTF. The CDR3 region has the DNA TGCGCCAGCAGCCAGACAGGGGGCGCAGGCTACACCTTC.

V gene TRBV5-6 combines with J gene TRBJ2-1; tentative D call: TRBD2 (5 bases). CDR1 is SGHDT, CDR2 YYEEEE, per germline. This CDR3 is built from 15 residues. V was cut by 0 bases and J by 4 bases, with 11 bases left in between. The CDR3 sequence: CASSLGGWGYNEQFF. The CDR3 region has the DNA TGTGCCAGCAGCTTGGGAGGGTGGGGATACAATGAGCAGTTCTTC.

This chain joins TRBV28 and TRBJ1-3, with D possibly being TRBD1 (5 bases). This CDR3 spans 16 amino acids. The V end lost 1 base, the J end lost 2 bases, and 12 bases lay between the germline ends. Germline V gene sequence: CDR1 MDHEN, CDR2 SYDVKM. The CDR3 DNA reads TGTGCCAGCAGTTTATATCAGGGAGGAACTGGAAACACCATATATTTT. Translated, it gives CASSLYQGGTGNTIYF.

Notes on this clone: The junction and the germline gene differ at one end; a read error may be behind it. This chain joins TRBV19 and TRBJ1-6, with a possible D match to TRBD1 (6 bases). In germline, CDR1 is LNHDA, CDR2 SQIVND (reference sequence). The CDR3 consists of 15 residues. CDR3 nucleotide sequence: TGTGCCAGTAGTACGGCGGGGGCCTATAGTTCACCCCTCCACTTT. It yields the protein CASSTAGAYSSPLHF.

This clone was seen a single time. The chain has TRBV6-5 and TRBJ2-7, with 7 bases fitting TRBD1. The germline gives CDR1 MNHEY, CDR2 SVGAGI. CDR3 length: 14 amino acids. Germline trimming cut 0 bases from V and 2 bases from J; bases unmatched to any gene: 1. The CDR3 reads CASSYSDRAYEQYF. CDR3 in DNA: TGTGCCAGCAGTTACTCTGACAGGGCCTACGAGCAGTACTTC.

This chain joins TRBV4-1 and TRBJ2-2; the D is unclear. The germline CDR1 and CDR2 sequences are MGHRA and YSYEKL. The CDR3 totals 13 residues. Trimming stripped 2 bases from V and 2 bases from J, with 3 bases between. CDR3 sequence: CASSQPNTGELFF. In DNA form, the CDR3 reads TGCGCCAGCAGCCAACCAAACACCGGGGAGCTGTTTTTT.

The rearrangement uses TRBV7-2 and TRBJ1-1; D is unclear. CDR3 size: 12 residues. The germline V gene has CDR1 SGHTA and CDR2 FQGNSA. Between the trimmed V and J ends, which lost 2 bases and 5 bases, there was a span of 6 bases. In nucleotides, the CDR3 is TGTGCCAGCAGCTTACGAGGGACTGAAGCTTTCTTT. Protein sequence: CASSLRGTEAFF.

This clone showed up just once. This chain links TRBV28 with TRBJ1-3; no reliable D call. This CDR3 is built from 15 residues. Trimming took 4 bases from V and 0 from J, leaving 10 bases between them. Germline V lookup: CDR1 MDHEN, CDR2 SYDVKM. CDR3 nucleotides: TGTGCCAGCAGTTCCCCAGGCAGCTCTGGAAACACCATATATTTT. It yields the protein CASSSPGSSGNTIYF.

The chain carries TRBV7-2 and TRBJ1-1, with TRBD1 as a possible D gene (5 bases). CDR1 is SGHTA and CDR2 is FQGNSA in the germline V gene. The CDR3 covers 14 residues. Trimming pared 4 bases from V and 6 bases from J, leaving 15 bases between. The CDR3 spells CASSSGREGPEAFF. In nucleotides, the CDR3 is TGTGCCAGCAGCTCGGGACGGGAGGGCCCTGAAGCTTTCTTT.

The V and J genes are TRBV27 and TRBJ1-5, with 9 bases that match TRBD1. V shed 6 bases and J 2 bases; nucleotides not matched to a gene: 8. Germline CDR1 MNHEY, CDR2 SMNVEV (reference sequence). This CDR3 has 16 amino acids. CDR3 sequence (DNA): TGTGCCAGCAGCCGGGACAGGGCGCGGGGCAATCAGCCCCAGCATTTT. It codes for CASSRDRARGNQPQHF.

This rearrangement joins TRBV7-9 to TRBJ1-1; D perhaps matches TRBD1 (5 bases). CDR3 length equals 13 residues. Germline V gives CDR1 SEHNR, CDR2 FQNEAQ (reference sequence). V lost 5 bases to trimming and J lost 3 bases, with 10 bases between them. The CDR3 protein is CASSTPRDTEAFF. Written as DNA, the CDR3 is TGTGCCAGCAGCACGCCCAGGGACACTGAAGCTTTCTTT.

CDR3 residues: CASSEMAGVMGYTF. The DNA of the CDR3 is TGTGCCAGCAGTGAAATGGCAGGGGTGATGGGCTACACCTTC. The chain combines TRBV6-1 with TRBJ1-2, with TRBD1 as a possible D gene (6 bases). V lost 2 bases, J lost 8 bases, and 15 bases lay in between. The CDR3 is 14 amino acids. Germline V gene lookup returns CDR1 MNHNS and CDR2 SASEGT.

The genes are TRBV5-8 and TRBJ2-4, with no clear D. V dropped 1 base and J dropped 7 bases, with 12 bases sitting between them. The germline V gene encodes CDR1 SGHTS and CDR2 YDEGEE. The CDR3 is 14 residues long. CDR3 sequence (DNA): TGTGCCAGCAGCTTGTCACCAAGCGACAACATTCAGTACTTC. It codes for CASSLSPSDNIQYF.

V and J are TRBV7-8 and TRBJ1-5; D unresolved. In germline, CDR1 is SGHVS, CDR2 FQNEAQ. The CDR3 has 14 residues. V dropped 7 bases and J dropped 1 base, with 11 bases sitting between them. The CDR3: CASNPGSSNQPQHF. The CDR3 DNA reads TGTGCCAGCAACCCGGGGTCCAGCAATCAGCCCCAGCATTTT.

The genes are TRBV19 and TRBJ2-7; tentative D call: TRBD1 (6 bases). Between the trimmed V and J ends, which lost 3 bases and 5 bases, there was a span of 14 bases. The CDR3 runs to 14 residues. The germline V gene encodes CDR1 LNHDA and CDR2 SQIVND (reference sequence). The CDR3 DNA reads as TGTGCCAGTAGTATCGGGACACCGACGGACGAGCAGTACTTC. The encoded protein is CASSIGTPTDEQYF.

The chain joins TRBV6-6 to TRBJ2-2; 8 nucleotides agree with TRBD1. CDR1 is MNHNY and CDR2 is SVGAGI in the germline V gene (reference sequence). This CDR3 has 13 residues. V shed 5 bases, J shed 4 bases, and the junction held 0 bases outside the gene matches. CDR3 residues: CASSGQGTGELFF. CDR3 bases: TGTGCCAGCAGTGGACAGGGCACCGGGGAGCTGTTTTTT.

The chain has TRBV4-2 and TRBJ2-5; D might be TRBD2 (6 bases). Germline V gene data show CDR1 as LGHNA and CDR2 as YNFKEQ. Trimming took 4 bases from V and 3 from J, leaving 15 bases between them. The CDR3 length is 15 residues. The CDR3 reads CASSPRAGGEETQYF. The DNA of the CDR3 is TGTGCCAGCAGCCCCCGAGCGGGCGGAGAAGAGACCCAGTACTTC.

The chain uses TRBV27 and TRBJ2-6; the D gene is possibly TRBD2 (5 bases). The V gene's germline CDR1 is MNHEY and CDR2 SMNVEV (reference sequence). V gave up 5 bases and J gave up 2 bases, with 10 bases separating them. This CDR3 region has 15 residues. CDR3 sequence: CASSNTGTGANVLTF. CDR3 nucleotide sequence: TGTGCCAGCAGTAACACGGGAACTGGGGCCAACGTCCTGACTTTC.

CDR3 sequence: CASIGQGGYEQYF. The CDR3 region has the DNA TGTGCCAGTATTGGACAGGGCGGATACGAGCAGTACTTC. This chain connects TRBV19 to TRBJ2-7, with TRBD1 matching over 8 bases. The J segment lost 4 bases and the V segment lost 7 bases, leaving 6 bases of the junction unmatched. There are 13 residues in the CDR3. The germline V gene has CDR1 LNHDA and CDR2 SQIVND (reference sequence).

The rearrangement links TRBV7-9 to TRBJ2-1, with D possibly being TRBD2 (7 bases). V gave up 5 bases and J gave up 5 bases, with 19 bases separating them. CDR1 SEHNR and CDR2 FQNEAQ come from the germline V gene (reference sequence). This CDR3 is built from 16 residues. The CDR3 nucleotides are TGTGCCAGCAGCACGGGGTGGCGGGGGCCTCACAATGAGCAGTTCTTC. Amino acid sequence: CASSTGWRGPHNEQFF.

This chain connects TRBV6-6 to TRBJ1-5, with 7 bases identical to TRBD1. Trimming at V came to 4 bases and at J to 0 bases, leaving 3 bases not matched to a gene. Germline V CDR1 and CDR2: MNHNY, SVGAGI (reference sequence). There are 15 residues in the CDR3. In nucleotides, the CDR3 is TGTGCCAGCAGTTCCGGACAGGCTAGCAATCAGCCCCAGCATTTT. This codes for CASSSGQASNQPQHF.